This T cell receptor beta chain derives from a study of T cell changes during pregnancy in multiple sclerosis. The CDR3 is 16 residues long. Germline V CDR1 and CDR2: SNHLY, FYNNEI. V was trimmed by 4 bases and J by 3 bases, leaving 16 bases between them. Some clones are missing from TCRdb's copy, which holds only in-frame ones; the method was immunoSEQ multiplex PCR. The sample lists under 110,000 clones, under 95% seen once, with around 1.5% in the top ten. V and J are TRBV2 and TRBJ1-5; D may be TRBD1 (6 bases). The receptor was isolated from a female donor with multiple sclerosis, enrolled in a pregnancy study. The material sequenced was peripheral blood, taken after pregnancy. CDR3 bases: TGTGCCAGCAGTGCAGAGAAGGACAGCCACAATCAGCCCCAGCATTTT. It yields the protein CASSAEKDSHNQPQHF.